Detailed here is one T cell receptor (beta chain). The target antigen is unknown. The repertoire was sequenced with immunoSEQ multiplex PCR; TCRdb's copy has only in-frame clones and lacks some. The sample consists of about 20,000 clones, more than 90% of them appearing once. The record originates from a study of lymphopenia after photon versus proton radiotherapy. Study-level points and caveats: Better survival with proton therapy was suggested as possible, not demonstrated. Photon-treated patients lost naive T cells and TCR diversity; proton-treated stayed stable.

Trimming cost V 5 bases and J 3 bases, with 11 bases left between them. The germline CDR1 and CDR2 sequences are SGHAT and FQNNGV. This CDR3 is 13 amino acids long. This material consisted of peripheral blood, taken from a patient treated with photon-based radiotherapy. This TCR was recovered from a middle-aged woman with cholangiocarcinoma. The chain combines TRBV11-2 with TRBJ2-7; no clear D. The CDR3 region has the DNA TGTGCCAGCAGCCCTCGGATCATCTACGAGCAGTACTTC. Amino acid sequence: CASSPRIIYEQYF.